The sequence of this T cell receptor (beta chain) was determined in a study of persistence of HIV-infected CD4 T cells. Cells were stimulated with overlapping HIV-1 Gag 15-mer peptides. CD40L-negative CD69-negative CD45RO-high memory CD4+ T cells were sorted as populations depleted of antigen-responding cells. This was the immunoSEQ version 4 assay in survey mode. Template was genomic DNA at 8 to 10 ng/uL, with up to about 1 ug used per sample. Profiled with immunoSEQ multiplex PCR; TCRdb holds only in-frame clones, not every one. The sample records around 42,000 clones, 75% to 80% being singletons. Remarks on this clone: Its specificity is unknown.

Material: CD4+ T cells sorted from PBMCs after approximately 19-hour stimulation, obtained from a patient who received antiretroviral therapy. This TCR derives from an adult man with HIV who was CMV-seropositive.

Here the CDR3 reads CSVVGQMNTEAFF. The DNA of the CDR3 is TGCAGCGTTGTGGGACAGATGAACACTGAAGCTTTCTTT. V and J are TRBV29-1 and TRBJ1-1; 7 bases fit TRBD1. With V trimmed by 4 bases and J by 0 bases, 2 bases remained unmatched. The CDR3 sequence is 13 residues long. Germline lookup yields CDR1 SQVTM and CDR2 ANQGSEA.